This record covers a single TCR beta chain. Its antigen is not known. In germline, CDR1 is MDHEN, CDR2 SYDVKM. There are 14 residues in the CDR3. V shed 9 bases and J shed 11 bases, with 22 bases lying between them. The source of the sample is a study of T cells in localized non-small cell lung cancer. TCRdb's copy holds only in-frame clones and misses some; the assay was immunoSEQ multiplex PCR. The sample holds fewer than 40,000 clones; around 84% are singletons and the top ten take 4% to 5%. Regarding the study as a whole: It remains possible that heterogeneity exists, since only one tumor region was sequenced. Of the tissues analyzed, uninvolved adjacent lung showed maximal T cell clonality, greater than tumor. A median of about 60 of the top 100 tumor clones appeared in adjacent lung, which was paired and uninvolved.

This TCR was recovered from a male donor at least 60 years old with stage III lung adenocarcinoma. The chain is built from TRBV28 and TRBJ1-4, with D hard to call. The source material was peripheral blood, sampled before any cancer treatment. The DNA of the CDR3 is TGTGCCAGTACTCCACTTAGCTCAGACGGGAAACTGTTTTTT. The encoded protein is CASTPLSSDGKLFF.